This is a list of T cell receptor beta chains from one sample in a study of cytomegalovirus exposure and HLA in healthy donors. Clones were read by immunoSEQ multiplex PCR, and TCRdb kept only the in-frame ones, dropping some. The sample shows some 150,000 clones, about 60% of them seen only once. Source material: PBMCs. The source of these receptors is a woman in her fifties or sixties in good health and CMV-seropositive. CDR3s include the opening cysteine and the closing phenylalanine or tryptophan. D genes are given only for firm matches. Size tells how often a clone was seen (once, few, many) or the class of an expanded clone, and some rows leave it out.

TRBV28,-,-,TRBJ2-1,TGTGCCAGCACCTCACGGATACTAAACAATGAGCAGTTCTTC,CASTSRILNNEQFF
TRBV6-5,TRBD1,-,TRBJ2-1,TGTGCCAGCAGTTATGGGACAGGGAGGAATGAGCAGTTCTTC,CASSYGTGRNEQFF
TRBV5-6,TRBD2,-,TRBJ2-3,TGTGCCAGCAGCTTGGAAACTAGCGGGAGGGCCGAAGATACGCAGTATTTT,CASSLETSGRAEDTQYF
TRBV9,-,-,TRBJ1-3,TGTGCCAGCAGCGTAGAGGCCGGGGTTGAGAATCCTGGAAACACCATATATTTT,CASSVEAGVENPGNTIYF
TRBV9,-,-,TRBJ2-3,TGTGCCAGCAGCGTAGCCCTAGCAGCAGATACGCAGTATTTT,CASSVALAADTQYF
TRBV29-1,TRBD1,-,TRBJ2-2,TGCAGCGTTTGGCCCCGGAGTTTACAGGGGCGCACCGGGGAGCTGTTTTTT,CSVWPRSLQGRTGELFF
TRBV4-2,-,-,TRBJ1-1,TGTGCCAGCAGCCAGGGCCGTTCGATAGACACTGAAGCTTTCTTT,CASSQGRSIDTEAFF
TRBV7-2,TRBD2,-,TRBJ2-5,TGTGCCAGCAGCTTAGTTCTAGCGGGCTTACAAGAGACCCAGTACTTC,CASSLVLAGLQETQYF
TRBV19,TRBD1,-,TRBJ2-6,TGTGCCAGCGGACAGGCTAGCTCTGGGGCCAACGTCCTGACTTTC,CASGQASSGANVLTF
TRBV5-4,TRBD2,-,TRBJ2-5,TGTGCCAGCTCGGAGCGGGAGGGGCGGGAGACCCAGTACTTC,CASSEREGRETQYF
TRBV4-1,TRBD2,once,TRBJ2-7,TGCGCCAGCAGCCAAGAGGCAGCGGGAGTACTATCCTACGAGCAGTACTTC,CASSQEAAGVLSYEQYF
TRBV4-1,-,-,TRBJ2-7,TGCGCCAGCAGCCAAGATGAGGGCGGGACAGCTTCCTACGAGCAGTACTTC,CASSQDEGGTASYEQYF
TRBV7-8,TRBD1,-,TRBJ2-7,TGTGCCAGCAGCTTGGACAGGGGTTACGAGCAGTACTTC,CASSLDRGYEQYF
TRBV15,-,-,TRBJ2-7,TGTGCCACCAGCAGAGATCTCGGTCGGAGCGAGCAGTACTTC,CATSRDLGRSEQYF
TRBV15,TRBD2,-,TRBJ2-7,TGTGCCACCAGCCGAGGCAGACTAGCGGGATTCTACGAGCAGTACTTC,CATSRGRLAGFYEQYF
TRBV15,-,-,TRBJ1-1,TGTGCCACCAGCAGACAGGGCATGAACACTGAAGCTTTCTTT,CATSRQGMNTEAFF
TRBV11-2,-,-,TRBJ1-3,TGTGCCAGCAGCTTAGATCGGAGTGGAAATGGAAACACCATATATTTT,CASSLDRSGNGNTIYF
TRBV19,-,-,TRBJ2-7,TGTGCCAGTAGTATAGGTAGGGGGACCTCTACCTACGAGCAGTACTTC,CASSIGRGTSTYEQYF
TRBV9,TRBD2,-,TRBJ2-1,TGTGCCAGCAGCCCGACTAGCGGGAGGGGTGAGCAGTTCTTC,CASSPTSGRGEQFF
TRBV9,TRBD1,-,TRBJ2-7,TGTGCCAGCAGCATTACAGGGGTGTTGGACGAGCAGTACTTC,CASSITGVLDEQYF
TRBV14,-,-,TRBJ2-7,TGTGCCAGCAGCCACAAAAAGAGTTTCTCGCTCGAGCAGTACTTC,CASSHKKSFSLEQYF
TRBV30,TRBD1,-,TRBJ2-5,TGTGCCTGGAGTGCCGACAGGGGGCTAGAGACCCAGTACTTC,CAWSADRGLETQYF
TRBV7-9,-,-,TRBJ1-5,TGTGCCAGCAGTAGGGACAACCGTAATCAGCCCCAGCATTTT,CASSRDNRNQPQHF
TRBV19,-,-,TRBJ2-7,TGTGCCAGTAGTATACCCGGGTTTGATTCCGAGCAGTACTTC,CASSIPGFDSEQYF
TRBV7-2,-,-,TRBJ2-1,TGTGCCAGCAGCTCTCGGACGGGCGGGGACAATGAGCAGTTCTTC,CASSSRTGGDNEQFF
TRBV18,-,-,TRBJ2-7,TGTGCCAGCTCCCTCACAGTACGTTCTGCCTACGAGCAGTACTTC,CASSLTVRSAYEQYF
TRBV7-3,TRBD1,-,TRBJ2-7,TGTGCCAGCAGCGCGGACAGGAAGTCCTACGAGCAGTACTTC,CASSADRKSYEQYF
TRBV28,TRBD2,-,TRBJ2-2,TGTGCCAGCAGTTCCGGACTAGCGGGAGTGGGGGAGCTGTTTTTT,CASSSGLAGVGELFF
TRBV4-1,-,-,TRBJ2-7,TGCGCCAGCAGCCGCGGGGACGGCGGGCAGTACTTC,CASSRGDGGQYF
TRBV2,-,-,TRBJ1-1,TGTGCCAGCACCCAGAGCCAGACAGGCAACACTGAAGCTTTCTTT,CASTQSQTGNTEAFF
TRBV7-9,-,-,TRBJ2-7,TGTGCCAGCAGCGGCCTAGATGCCTACGAGCAGTACTTC,CASSGLDAYEQYF